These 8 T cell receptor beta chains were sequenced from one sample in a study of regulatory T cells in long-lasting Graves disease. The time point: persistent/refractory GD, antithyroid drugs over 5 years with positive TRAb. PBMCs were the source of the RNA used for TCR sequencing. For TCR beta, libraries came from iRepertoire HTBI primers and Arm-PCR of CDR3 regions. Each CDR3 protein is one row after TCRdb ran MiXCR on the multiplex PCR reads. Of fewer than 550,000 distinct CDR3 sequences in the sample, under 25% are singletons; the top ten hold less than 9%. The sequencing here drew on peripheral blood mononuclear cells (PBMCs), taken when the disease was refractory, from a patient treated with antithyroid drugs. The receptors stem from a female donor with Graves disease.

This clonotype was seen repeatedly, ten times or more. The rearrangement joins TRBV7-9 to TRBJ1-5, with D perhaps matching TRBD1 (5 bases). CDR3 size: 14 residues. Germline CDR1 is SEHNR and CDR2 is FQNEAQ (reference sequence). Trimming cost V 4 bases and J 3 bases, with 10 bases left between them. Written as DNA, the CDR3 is TGTGCCAGCAGCTCCGACAGAGCCAATCAGCCCCAGCATTTT. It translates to CASSSDRANQPQHF.

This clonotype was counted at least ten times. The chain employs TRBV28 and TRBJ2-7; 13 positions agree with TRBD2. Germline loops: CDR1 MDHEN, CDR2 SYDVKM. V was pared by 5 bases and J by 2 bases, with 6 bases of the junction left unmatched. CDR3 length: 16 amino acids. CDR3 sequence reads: CASSKPLAGGPYEQYF. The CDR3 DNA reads TGTGCCAGCAGTAAGCCACTAGCGGGAGGGCCCTACGAGCAGTACTTC.

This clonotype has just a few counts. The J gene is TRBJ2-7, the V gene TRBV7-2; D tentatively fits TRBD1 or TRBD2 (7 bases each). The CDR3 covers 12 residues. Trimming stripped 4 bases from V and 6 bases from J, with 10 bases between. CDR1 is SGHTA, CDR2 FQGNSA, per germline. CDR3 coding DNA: TGTGCCAGCAGCTCCAGGGGGGGCGAGCAGTACTTC. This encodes CASSSRGGEQYF.

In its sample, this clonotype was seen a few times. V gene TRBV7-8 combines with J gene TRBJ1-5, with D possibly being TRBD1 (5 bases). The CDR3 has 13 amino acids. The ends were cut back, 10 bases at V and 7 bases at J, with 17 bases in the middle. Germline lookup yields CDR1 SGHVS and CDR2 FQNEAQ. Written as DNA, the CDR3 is TGTGCCACTCGGGAGGGGAAAGGACAGCCCCAGCATTTT. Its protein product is CATREGKGQPQHF.

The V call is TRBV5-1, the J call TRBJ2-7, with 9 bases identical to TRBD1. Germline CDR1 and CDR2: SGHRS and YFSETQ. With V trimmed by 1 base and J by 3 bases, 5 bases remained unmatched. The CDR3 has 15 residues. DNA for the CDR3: TGCGCCAGCAGCTTGCTAGGACAGGGGTTCTACGAGCAGTACTTC. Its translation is CASSLLGQGFYEQYF.

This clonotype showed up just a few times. The CDR3 here is CASSLTPAREQYF. CDR3 DNA sequence: TGTGCCAGCAGCTTAACCCCCGCGAGGGAGCAGTACTTC. The genes are TRBV11-2 and TRBJ2-7; D call uncertain. This CDR3 is 13 amino acids long. The germline V and J ends were trimmed by 2 bases and 7 bases, with 12 bases remaining between them. Germline V gives CDR1 SGHAT, CDR2 FQNNGV.

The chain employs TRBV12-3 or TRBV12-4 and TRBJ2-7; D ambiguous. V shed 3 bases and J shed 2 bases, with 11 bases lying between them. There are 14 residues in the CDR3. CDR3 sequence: CASSFEVEAYEQYF. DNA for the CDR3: TGTGCCAGCAGTTTTGAGGTCGAGGCCTACGAGCAGTACTTC.

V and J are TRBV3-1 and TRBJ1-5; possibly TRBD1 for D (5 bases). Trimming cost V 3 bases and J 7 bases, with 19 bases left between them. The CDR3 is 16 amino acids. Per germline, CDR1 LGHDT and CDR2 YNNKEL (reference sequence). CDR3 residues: CASSQAAKGTGQPQHF. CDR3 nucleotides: TGTGCCAGCAGCCAGGCCGCTAAGGGGACGGGGCAGCCCCAGCATTTT.